The 25 T cell receptor beta chains below come from one sample, sequenced in a study of blood T cell repertoires in COVID-19. The repertoire was sequenced with immunoSEQ multiplex PCR; TCRdb's copy has only in-frame clones and lacks some. This table holds 200,000 to 300,000 clones, approximately 84% found once. The specimen was peripheral blood. The receptors originated from a man aged 50 or older with acute or convalescent COVID-19.

Comment on this clone: A much larger clone sits a single nucleotide away, making a read error possible. The genes are TRBV11-3 and TRBJ2-7; 9 nucleotides agree with TRBD1. V was pared by 4 bases and J by 2 bases, with 6 bases of the junction left unmatched. This CDR3 spans 15 amino acids. Germline V gives CDR1 SGHNT, CDR2 YENEEA. The CDR3: CASSYQGQGTYEQYF. CDR3 nucleotides: TGTGCCAGCAGCTACCAGGGACAGGGTACCTACGAGCAGTACTTC.

The rearrangement links TRBV11-1 to TRBJ2-1; 10 bases match TRBD2. The V gene's germline CDR1 is SGHAT and CDR2 FQDESV (reference sequence). The V segment lost 1 base and the J segment 6 bases; nucleotides outside the gene matches: 0. The CDR3 has 14 amino acids. CDR3 in amino acids: CASSLGLAGNEQFF. DNA for the CDR3: TGTGCCAGCAGCTTAGGACTAGCGGGCAATGAGCAGTTCTTC.

The rearrangement links TRBV7-2 to TRBJ2-3; TRBD2 aligns across 7 bases. The V segment lost 7 bases and the J segment 0 bases; nucleotides outside the gene matches: 4. The CDR3 has 14 amino acids. The germline CDR1 and CDR2 sequences are SGHTA and FQGNSA. This chain's CDR3 is CASKRGGSTDTQYF. DNA for the CDR3: TGTGCCAGCAAGCGGGGTGGGAGCACAGATACGCAGTATTTT.

The chain employs TRBV12-3 or TRBV12-4 and TRBJ1-6; no definite D call. With 6 bases removed from V and 7 bases from J, the gap between germline ends came to 10 bases. The CDR3 is 13 residues long. The CDR3: CASRTVRNSPLHF. The DNA for the CDR3 is TGTGCCAGCAGAACGGTGAGGAATTCACCCCTCCACTTT.

The V and J genes are TRBV11-3 and TRBJ2-7; TRBD1 matches 9 bases. Germline CDR1 SGHNT, CDR2 YENEEA. This CDR3 has 15 amino acids. V lost 4 bases, J lost 1 base, and 5 bases stayed unmatched. The CDR3 DNA is TGTGCCAGCAGCTCCGGGACAGGGACATCCTACGAGCAGTACTTC. Translation gives CASSSGTGTSYEQYF.

This chain connects TRBV25-1 to TRBJ1-2, with D possibly matching TRBD1 (5 bases). Trimming stripped 1 base from V and 1 base from J, with 10 bases between. CDR3 length: 15 residues. Germline V lookup: CDR1 MGHDK, CDR2 SYGVNS. CDR3 sequence: CASSESSDSNYGYTF. The CDR3 nucleotides are TGTGCCAGCAGTGAATCGAGTGACAGTAACTATGGCTACACCTTC.

V is TRBV16 and J is TRBJ1-1; D ambiguous. CDR1 KGHSY and CDR2 FQNENV come from the germline V gene. The CDR3 sequence is 13 residues long. The germline V and J ends were trimmed by 2 bases and 3 bases, with 7 bases remaining between them. For the CDR3, the DNA is TGTGCCAGCAGCCAAACTAGTGACACTGAAGCTTTCTTT. Protein: CASSQTSDTEAFF.

This clone was seen a handful of times. V usage is TRBV7-9 and J usage is TRBJ2-7; weak D call: TRBD1 (6 bases). Trimming shortened V by 6 bases and J by 4 bases, and 19 bases separated the two germline ends. Germline CDR1 reads SEHNR; CDR2 reads FQNEAQ (reference sequence). The CDR3 length is 15 residues. CDR3 coding DNA: TGTGCCAGCAGTACAGACCGGGACATAGAATACGAGCAGTACTTC. Amino acids: CASSTDRDIEYEQYF.

This clone was observed once. V usage is TRBV2 and J usage is TRBJ2-1; 7 positions agree with TRBD1. This CDR3 contains 14 residues. CDR1 and CDR2 (germline): SNHLY, FYNNEI. V was pared by 7 bases and J by 5 bases, with 8 bases of the junction left unmatched. CDR3 bases: TGTGCCAGCACCAAGGGACAGTCGGACAATGAGCAGTTCTTC. This encodes CASTKGQSDNEQFF.

The chain uses TRBV6-1 and TRBJ1-2, with D possibly matching TRBD1 (5 bases). V lost 0 bases to trimming and J lost 11 bases, with 16 bases between them. Per the germline V gene, CDR1 is MNHNS and CDR2 is SASEGT. CDR3 length: 14 amino acids. The CDR3 loop reads CASSEAIFQGGYTF. For the CDR3, the DNA is TGTGCCAGCAGTGAAGCGATCTTTCAGGGCGGTTACACCTTC.

The chain uses TRBV28 and TRBJ1-3; D gene ambiguous. Germline V gene lookup returns CDR1 MDHEN and CDR2 SYDVKM. Trimming cost V 6 bases and J 0 bases, with 12 bases left between them. CDR3 length: 15 residues. The CDR3 nucleotides read TGTGCCAGCAGGCGCGGAAGGAGCTCTGGAAACACCATATATTTT. Protein: CASRRGRSSGNTIYF.

This clone has more than one count but fewer than ten. This chain connects TRBV6-5 to TRBJ1-2; D might be TRBD1 (6 bases). Germline-derived CDR1 and CDR2 are MNHEY and SVGAGI. The V and J ends lost 4 bases and 4 bases respectively, with 16 bases between them. The CDR3 extends over 15 amino acids. CDR3 amino acids: CASSLQQGSSYGYTF. In nucleotides, the CDR3 is TGTGCCAGCAGTTTACAACAGGGCTCAAGCTATGGCTACACCTTC.

The CDR3 nucleotides are TGTGCCAGCAGCTACGAAACGGACACTTCCTACGAGCAGTACTTC. It specifies CASSYETDTSYEQYF. This chain uses TRBV6-6 with TRBJ2-7, with D tentatively TRBD1 (5 bases). The CDR3 consists of 15 residues. Germline CDR1 reads MNHNY; CDR2 reads SVGAGI (reference sequence). V dropped 6 bases and J dropped 1 base, with 16 bases sitting between them.

The genes are TRBV7-3 and TRBJ2-3, with a possible D match to TRBD1 (6 bases). V was pared by 4 bases and J by 2 bases, with 13 bases between. The CDR3 is 15 amino acids. CDR1 and CDR2 from the germline V gene are SGHTA and FQGTGA. The CDR3 reads CASSSGAGPTDTQYF. DNA for the CDR3: TGTGCCAGCAGCTCAGGGGCCGGGCCCACAGATACGCAGTATTTT.

The chain is built from TRBV7-6 and TRBJ2-7; 11 bases match TRBD2. Germline assignment: CDR1 SGHVS and CDR2 FNYEAQ. The J segment lost 2 bases and the V segment lost 5 bases, leaving 5 bases of the junction unmatched. The CDR3 runs 15 residues. CDR3 loop: CASSPGLAATYEQYF. The CDR3 DNA follows: TGTGCCAGCAGCCCGGGACTAGCGGCGACCTACGAGCAGTACTTC.

V and J are TRBV18 and TRBJ1-1; the match to TRBD1 covers 9 bases. In germline, CDR1 is KGHSH, CDR2 LQKENI. This CDR3 is built from 15 residues. J lost 4 bases, V lost 5 bases, and 8 bases had no gene match. The CDR3 nucleotides read TGTGCCAGCTCATCGGGACAGGGAGGCATCACTGAAGCTTTCTTT. This codes for CASSSGQGGITEAFF.

The chain carries TRBV11-2 and TRBJ2-6; D not certain. The germline CDR1 and CDR2 sequences are SGHAT and FQNNGV. The CDR3 loop spans 13 amino acids. V was trimmed by 3 bases and J by 3 bases, leaving 3 bases between them. The CDR3 protein is CASSLYGANVLTF. CDR3 DNA: TGTGCCAGCAGCTTGTATGGGGCCAACGTCCTGACTTTC.

The rearrangement links TRBV18 to TRBJ1-3, with D perhaps matching TRBD1 (6 bases). The CDR3 spans 19 residues. V was pared by 5 bases and J by 0 bases, with 23 bases between. CDR1 KGHSH and CDR2 LQKENI come from the germline V gene. CDR3 DNA: TGTGCCAGCTCATTATTCTGGGACATCGGCTCTGACTCTGGAAACACCATATATTTT. Translated: CASSLFWDIGSDSGNTIYF. The full variable domain, rest sourced from reference TRBV18 and TRBJ1-3, is NAGVMQNPRHLVRRRGQEARLRCSPMKGHSHVYWYRQLPEEGLKFMVYLQKENIIDESGMPKERFSAEFPKEGPSILRIQQVVRGDSAAYFCASSLFWDIGSDSGNTIYFGEGSWLTVV.

DNA of the CDR3: TGTGCCAGCAGTTTGGTGGGGGGAGGTCAGCCCCAGCATTTT. It specifies CASSLVGGGQPQHF. The rearrangement uses TRBV28 and TRBJ1-5; possibly TRBD1 for D (5 bases). Germline V CDR1 and CDR2: MDHEN, SYDVKM. The CDR3 is 14 residues long. Trimming pared 3 bases from V and 6 bases from J, leaving 12 bases between.

The chain employs TRBV3-1 (or the pseudogene TRBV3-2) and TRBJ2-5; D unresolved. The CDR3 is 17 amino acids. In germline, CDR1 is LGHDT, CDR2 YNNKEL (reference sequence). Trimming shortened V by 0 bases and J by 3 bases, and 17 bases separated the two germline ends. CDR3 protein: CASSQDPAQALEETQYF. The DNA of the CDR3 is TGTGCCAGCAGCCAAGATCCGGCGCAGGCCTTGGAAGAGACCCAGTACTTC.

This clone was seen a handful of times. The chain joins TRBV11-3 to TRBJ2-1, with 10 nucleotides matching TRBD2. The V gene's germline CDR1 is SGHNT and CDR2 YENEEA. Losses at the gene ends were 0 bases for V and 7 bases for J; bases not matched to a gene: 12. CDR3 length: 18 amino acids. CDR3 DNA: TGTGCCAGCAGCTTAGATGCCCAGCGGGAGGGAGATTGGAATGAGCAGTTCTTC. Translation gives CASSLDAQREGDWNEQFF.

In regard to this clone: Other nucleotide sequences in the sample specify the same CDR3. The chain has TRBV2 and TRBJ1-5; D is perhaps TRBD1 (6 bases). The CDR3 contains 13 residues. With 6 bases removed from V and 4 bases from J, the gap between germline ends came to 10 bases. Germline V CDR1 and CDR2: SNHLY, FYNNEI. The CDR3 loop reads CASRGTGNQPQHF. CDR3 DNA: TGTGCCAGCAGGGGAACAGGGAATCAGCCCCAGCATTTT. Looking up the rest from reference TRBV2 and TRBJ1-5 gives the full variable domain: EPEVTQTPSHQVTQMGQEVILRCVPISNHLYFYWYRQILGQKVEFLVSFYNNEISEKSEIFDDQFSVERPDGSNFTLKIRSTKLEDSAMYFCASRGTGNQPQHFGDGTRLSIL.

The rearrangement joins TRBV23-1 to TRBJ2-2; 12 bases agree with TRBD1. TRBV23-1 is assigned to the ORF class and has an uncertain function. The CDR3 contains 17 residues. The J segment lost 7 bases and the V segment lost 0 bases, leaving 6 bases of the junction unmatched. The CDR3, as DNA: TGCGCCAGCAGTCAATCTGAGGGACAGGGGGCAGGCGGGGAGCTGTTTTTT. Translated, it gives CASSQSEGQGAGGELFF.

The chain links TRBV6-1 to TRBJ1-1; D is uncertain. The CDR3 loop spans 11 amino acids. Between the trimmed V and J ends, which lost 3 bases and 8 bases, there was a span of 7 bases. The V gene's germline CDR1 is MNHNS and CDR2 SASEGT. The CDR3 coding sequence is TGTGCCAGCAGTGACGTCCTAGAAGCTTTCTTT. Amino acid sequence: CASSDVLEAFF.

Concerning this clone: At one of its ends the junction is not consistent with the germline gene, which may arise from a read error. The chain is built from TRBV6-5 and TRBJ1-5, with TRBD1 matching 8 bases. This CDR3 is 15 amino acids long. Germline lookup yields CDR1 MNHEY and CDR2 SVGAGI. The CDR3 spells CASSSGGASNRPQHF. The CDR3 region has the DNA TGTGCCAGCAGCTCAGGGGGCGCGAGCAATCGGCCCCAGCATTTT.